These 10 T cell receptor beta chains were all obtained from the same sample, sequenced in a study of shared clonotypes between healthy human individuals. The table came from immunoSEQ multiplex PCR; TCRdb's copy has only in-frame clones and leaves some out. This table holds approximately 2.5 million clones, 93% found once. The source material was naive CD4+ T cells from PBMCs. Subset denoted: CD45RA+ positively selected. These receptors were collected from a man between 18 and 29 years old in good health. Some clones in this sample may be carry-over from other donors' samples.

The chain employs TRBV28 and TRBJ2-1; TRBD2 agrees at 9 bases. CDR1 is MDHEN, CDR2 SYDVKM, per germline. Unmatched junction bases numbered 6, after V lost 4 bases and J lost 5 bases. This CDR3 contains 15 residues. This CDR3 reads CASSSGLAENNEQFF. The CDR3 DNA reads TGTGCCAGCAGTTCGGGACTAGCAGAGAACAATGAGCAGTTCTTC.

The J gene is TRBJ1-1, the V gene TRBV2, with TRBD1 as a possible D gene (6 bases). The V and J ends lost 6 bases and 2 bases respectively, with 25 bases between them. Germline V gene data show CDR1 as SNHLY and CDR2 as FYNNEI. The CDR3 loop spans 18 amino acids. The CDR3 sequence: CASSLEGGNRRGNTEAFF. The CDR3 nucleotides are TGTGCCAGCAGCCTCGAAGGGGGGAACCGACGGGGAAACACTGAAGCTTTCTTT.

The V and J genes are TRBV30 and TRBJ2-6; D is unclear. Trimming shortened V by 5 bases and J by 4 bases, and 9 bases separated the two germline ends. The CDR3 spans 13 residues. From germline, CDR1 is GTSNPN and CDR2 SVGIG (reference sequence). Here the CDR3 DNA reads TGTGCCTGGCGGTTGGCCGGGGCCAACGTCCTGACTTTC. This encodes CAWRLAGANVLTF.

The chain uses TRBV28 and TRBJ2-3; 7 bases are shared with TRBD2. CDR3 length equals 16 residues. Per the germline V gene, CDR1 is MDHEN and CDR2 is SYDVKM. V gave up 3 bases and J gave up 2 bases; unmatched junction bases: 8. CDR3 DNA: TGTGCCAGCAGTTTTATTTCTAGCGGATACACAGATACGCAGTATTTT. Amino acid sequence: CASSFISSGYTDTQYF.

The chain recombines TRBV18 with TRBJ2-7, with D tentatively TRBD2 (6 bases). CDR3 size: 15 residues. Trimming took 2 bases from V and 0 from J, leaving 11 bases between them. Germline CDR1 reads KGHSH; CDR2 reads LQKENI. The CDR3 DNA follows: TGTGCCAGCTCACCATTAGCTAGCGCCTCCTACGAGCAGTACTTC. Its translation: CASSPLASASYEQYF.

This clone was found once. Other nucleotide sequences in the sample specify the same CDR3. The chain recombines TRBV18 with TRBJ2-7; 14 positions match TRBD2. Germline V gene lookup returns CDR1 KGHSH and CDR2 LQKENI. Unmatched junction bases numbered 4, after V lost 6 bases and J lost 0 bases. CDR3 length equals 16 residues. The CDR3 DNA reads as TGTGCCAGCTCGGGGGGACTAGCGGGAGTCTCCTACGAGCAGTACTTC. Residues: CASSGGLAGVSYEQYF. The variable domain in full, with the rest retrieved from reference TRBV18 and TRBJ2-7, is NAGVMQNPRHLVRRRGQEARLRCSPMKGHSHVYWYRQLPEEGLKFMVYLQKENIIDESGMPKERFSAEFPKEGPSILRIQQVVRGDSAAYFCASSGGLAGVSYEQYFGPGTRLTVT.

Comments on this clone: This specimen includes other DNA sequences encoding the same CDR3. The chain uses TRBV20-1 and TRBJ2-1; D call uncertain. V gave up 6 bases and J gave up 4 bases, with 7 bases separating them. CDR1 and CDR2 (germline): DFQATT, SNEGSKA (reference sequence). This CDR3 has 11 amino acids. The CDR3 here is CSARSYNEQFF. CDR3 nucleotides: TGCAGTGCGAGATCGTACAATGAGCAGTTCTTC.

The rearrangement uses TRBV27 and TRBJ2-3, with TRBD2 matching 7 bases. The length of the CDR3 is 16 residues. Germline V CDR1 and CDR2: MNHEY, SMNVEV (reference sequence). V gave up 7 bases and J gave up 0 bases; unmatched junction bases: 10. The CDR3 loop is CASTNRASGSTDTQYF. The CDR3 DNA reads TGTGCCAGCACCAACCGGGCTAGCGGTAGCACAGATACGCAGTATTTT.

As for this clone: Other nucleotide sequences from this sample produce the same CDR3. The J gene is TRBJ2-2, the V gene TRBV5-1; no firm D call. From germline, CDR1 is SGHRS and CDR2 YFSETQ. V was shortened by 3 bases and J by 2 bases, with 5 bases between the two germline ends. CDR3 length equals 13 residues. CDR3 loop: CASSSSNTGELFF. Here the CDR3 DNA reads TGCGCCAGCAGCTCCAGTAACACCGGGGAGCTGTTTTTT.

The chain joins TRBV7-9 to TRBJ2-5, with D perhaps TRBD1 (6 bases). Germline loops: CDR1 SEHNR, CDR2 FQNEAQ (reference sequence). The CDR3 spans 14 residues. Deletions cut 5 bases from V and 5 bases from J, with 15 bases between. CDR3 sequence: CASSRRTETETQYF. The CDR3 DNA sequence: TGTGCCAGCAGCCGCCGGACAGAGACGGAGACCCAGTACTTC.